The TCR beta chain under discussion was sequenced for a study of blood T cell repertoires in COVID-19. Overall study context: Some COVID-19 samples were acute and others convalescent; all came from the United States, Italy and Spain. From T cells, B-cell-depleted T cells, or PBMCs came the material, which was cDNA or gDNA.

V lost 5 bases to trimming and J lost 6 bases; unmatched junction nucleotides: 6. CDR3 length: 13 residues. Germline V gives CDR1 GTSNPN, CDR2 SVGIG (reference sequence). How the authors handled the data: Estimates of nucleated cell counts were drawn from the amplification of reference gene primers. Method: immunoSEQ multiplex PCR; TCRdb's copy keeps in-frame clones and lacks some. V and J calls and clone size are those listed in that table; D and trimming were worked out from the DNA. The sample has about 120,000 clones, approximately 87% seen once. Sequencing used peripheral blood. This chain joins TRBV30 and TRBJ2-2, with TRBD1 matching over 7 bases. The sequence was collected from a man aged 55 to 69 with acute or convalescent COVID-19. The CDR3: CAWEQTGSGELFF. The CDR3 DNA sequence: TGTGCCTGGGAACAGACAGGGTCCGGGGAGCTGTTTTTT.